Here is one T cell receptor (beta chain) with its context. Its antigen is unidentified. Antigen-specific CD4+ T cells were first expanded with viral peptide pools by the ViraFEST assay and only then sequenced. Culturing for more than eight days preceded CD4+ T cell isolation. Nobody among the vaccine recipients had prior SARS-CoV-2 infection (nucleocapsid antibodies were negative). IL-2 medium took the place of half the medium on both days 3 and 7. The data originate from a study of vaccination effects on CD4 cells after COVID-19. Produced via immunoSEQ multiplex PCR; TCRdb's table is partial and in-frame only. The repertoire holds 65,000 or so clones, 65% to 85% seen once, with about 3% in the top ten. V was shortened by 8 bases and J by 4 bases, with 14 bases between the two germline ends. This CDR3 has 13 amino acids. Germline V gives CDR1 LGHNA, CDR2 YSLEER.

This clonotype was sampled from a human donor who received a COVID-19 vaccine. This rearrangement joins TRBV4-3 to TRBJ1-1, with D tentatively TRBD1 (5 bases). This specimen was CD4+ T cells from PBMCs cultured with HCoV-NL63 spike peptides, taken before COVID-19 vaccination. The CDR3 DNA reads as TGCGCCAGCTCGAGGGGCTTGAGCACTGAAGCTTTCTTT. Its translation: CASSRGLSTEAFF.